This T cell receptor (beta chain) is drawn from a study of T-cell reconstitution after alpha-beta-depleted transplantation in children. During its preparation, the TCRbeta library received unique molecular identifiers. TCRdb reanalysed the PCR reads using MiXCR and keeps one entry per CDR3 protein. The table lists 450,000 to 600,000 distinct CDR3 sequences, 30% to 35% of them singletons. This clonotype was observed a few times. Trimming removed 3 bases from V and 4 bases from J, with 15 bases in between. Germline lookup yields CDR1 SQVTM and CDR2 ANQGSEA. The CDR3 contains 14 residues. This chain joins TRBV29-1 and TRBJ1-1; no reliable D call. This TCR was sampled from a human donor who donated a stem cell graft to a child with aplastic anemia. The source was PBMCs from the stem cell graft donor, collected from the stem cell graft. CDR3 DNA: TGCAGCGTTGACGGGTTTGTTAGAGGCACTGAAGCTTTCTTT. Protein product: CSVDGFVRGTEAFF. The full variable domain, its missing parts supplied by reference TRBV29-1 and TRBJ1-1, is SAVISQKPSRDICQRGTSLTIQCQVDSQVTMMFWYRQQPGQSLTLIATANQGSEATYESGFVIDKFPISRPNLTFSTLTVSNMSPEDSSIYLCSVDGFVRGTEAFFGQGTRLTVV.